The 21 T cell receptor beta chains reported below all come from one sample, sequenced in a study of OX40 agonist ivuxolimab in advanced cancers. TCRdb keeps only in-frame clones here, not all; method: immunoSEQ multiplex PCR. The data show 20,000 to 25,000 clones, approximately 89% seen once. The sample consisted of CD4+ or CD8+ T cells sorted from blood, taken in a trial of the OX40 agonist ivuxolimab. These receptors were collected from an adult with an advanced solid tumor such as melanoma, head and neck, liver or kidney cancer.

The chain recombines TRBV9 with TRBJ1-2, with D maybe TRBD1 (6 bases). CDR3 size: 16 residues. V was trimmed by 3 bases and J by 8 bases, leaving 23 bases between them. CDR1 and CDR2 (germline): SGDLS, YYNGEE. The CDR3 nucleotides are TGTGCCAGCAGCGGATTCCGGGACACAGAACTTTGGGGCTACACCTTC. This codes for CASSGFRDTELWGYTF.

This clone turned up a few times. The chain uses TRBV6-5 and TRBJ2-7; D might be TRBD1 (5 bases). V dropped 6 bases and J dropped 7 bases, with 19 bases sitting between them. Germline assignment: CDR1 MNHEY and CDR2 SVGAGI. This CDR3 contains 14 residues. CDR3 residues: CASRSTLGLEEQYF. As DNA, the CDR3 is TGTGCCAGCAGATCTACCCTGGGGCTGGAAGAGCAGTACTTC.

The V call is TRBV30, the J call TRBJ2-5; a possible D gene is TRBD2 (6 bases). Germline V gene lookup returns CDR1 GTSNPN and CDR2 SVGIG (reference sequence). This CDR3 spans 13 amino acids. The V end was cut by 2 bases, the J end by 2 bases, with 9 bases between. The CDR3 nucleotides are TGTGCCTGGAGTCGGGACTGGCAAGAGACCCAGTACTTC. Amino acid sequence: CAWSRDWQETQYF. Full variable domain (remainder filled in from reference TRBV30 and TRBJ2-5): SQTIHQWPATLVQPVGSPLSLECTVEGTSNPNLYWYRQAAGRGLQLLFYSVGIGQISSEVPQNLSASRPQDRQFILSSKKLLLSDSGFYLCAWSRDWQETQYFGPGTRLLVL.

This sequence joins TRBV9 and TRBJ2-2; D not resolved. The germline V gene has CDR1 SGDLS and CDR2 YYNGEE. Trimming removed 0 bases at V and 2 bases at J, with 8 bases between. This CDR3 has 15 residues. The CDR3 loop is CASSVGTINTGELFF. The DNA for the CDR3 is TGTGCCAGCAGCGTAGGAACTATTAACACCGGGGAGCTGTTTTTT.

The CDR3 loop reads CASSLVWAQTGANVLTF. In DNA, the CDR3 is TGTGCCAGCAGCTTAGTTTGGGCTCAAACTGGGGCCAACGTCCTGACTTTC. The chain uses TRBV7-2 and TRBJ2-6; D not resolved. CDR1 SGHTA and CDR2 FQGNSA come from the germline V gene. Trimming took 1 base from V and 2 from J, leaving 12 bases between them. The CDR3 length is 17 residues.

This chain links TRBV6-1 with TRBJ2-2; perhaps TRBD1 as D (6 bases). Per the germline V gene, CDR1 is MNHNS and CDR2 is SASEGT. This CDR3 comprises 15 residues. Trimming removed 4 bases from V and 6 bases from J, with 15 bases in between. CDR3 DNA: TGTGCCAGCAGTGGGCTAGCTGCAGGGGCCGGGGAGCTGTTTTTT. Translating it yields CASSGLAAGAGELFF.

This clone was counted once. The V and J genes are TRBV10-3 and TRBJ1-3; D is uncertain. The CDR3 is 15 amino acids. Germline V gene data show CDR1 as ENHRY and CDR2 as SYGVKD. V was trimmed by 4 bases and J by 1 base, leaving 11 bases between them. CDR3 nucleotides: TGTGCCATCAGTGCCCCCAGCCTTTCTGGAAACACCATATATTTT. Its protein product is CAISAPSLSGNTIYF.

The V call is TRBV6-1, the J call TRBJ1-2; tentatively, D is TRBD1 (5 bases). The V and J ends lost 0 bases and 6 bases respectively, with 20 bases between them. The CDR3 contains 17 residues. Germline-derived CDR1 and CDR2 are MNHNS and SASEGT. CDR3 nucleotides: TGTGCCAGCAGTGAAGCGGTGGGGACGACAGTCGGAAATGGCTACACCTTC. Translation: CASSEAVGTTVGNGYTF.

V gene TRBV7-8 combines with J gene TRBJ1-4; tentatively, D is TRBD1 (6 bases). The germline gives CDR1 SGHVS, CDR2 FQNEAQ. CDR3 length: 15 amino acids. V was trimmed by 5 bases and J by 0 bases, leaving 10 bases between them. This CDR3 is CASSPDSPTNEKLFF. Written as DNA, the CDR3 is TGTGCCAGCAGCCCGGACAGTCCAACTAATGAAAAACTGTTTTTT.

Only one count was recorded for this clone. This chain connects TRBV30 to TRBJ1-2; D is perhaps TRBD1 (5 bases). The CDR3 length is 16 residues. Germline V gene sequence: CDR1 GTSNPN, CDR2 SVGIG (reference sequence). The ends were cut back, 2 bases at V and 4 bases at J, with 20 bases in the middle. CDR3 DNA sequence: TGTGCCTGGAGTCTGAGGAAGGGGTGGGATAGCTATGGCTACACCTTC. Its translation is CAWSLRKGWDSYGYTF. Supplemented by reference TRBV30 and TRBJ1-2, the full variable domain reads SQTIHQWPATLVQPVGSPLSLECTVEGTSNPNLYWYRQAAGRGLQLLFYSVGIGQISSEVPQNLSASRPQDRQFILSSKKLLLSDSGFYLCAWSLRKGWDSYGYTFGSGTRLTVV.

This CDR3 is CASISDFTYEQYF. The CDR3 coding sequence is TGTGCCAGCATTTCGGACTTTACCTACGAGCAGTACTTC. The chain carries TRBV6-1 and TRBJ2-7; weak D call: TRBD2 (5 bases). This CDR3 region has 13 residues. In germline, CDR1 is MNHNS, CDR2 SASEGT. V lost 7 bases and J lost 2, with 12 bases in between.

This clone was observed once. The rearrangement joins TRBV4-1 to TRBJ2-3; 11 bases line up with TRBD2. Per germline, CDR1 MGHRA and CDR2 YSYEKL. The CDR3 totals 19 residues. V dropped 0 bases and J dropped 1; count of bases not matched to a gene: 9. The CDR3 DNA follows: TGCGCCAGCAGCCAAGACTTACGACTAGCGGGGAGGGGCACAGATACGCAGTATTTT. It encodes CASSQDLRLAGRGTDTQYF.

Turning to this clone: A read error may produce the germline difference seen at one junction end. This chain links TRBV6-5 with TRBJ1-1; 7 bases match TRBD1. CDR3 length equals 13 residues. Germline assignment: CDR1 MNHEY and CDR2 SVGAGI. CDR3 nucleotide sequence: TGTGCCAGCAGAACCAGGGGGAACGCTGAAGCTTTCTTT. As protein: CASRTRGNAEAFF.

The chain uses TRBV4-2 and TRBJ2-3, with TRBD1 matching over 11 bases. V lost 0 bases, J lost 4 bases, and 3 bases stayed unmatched. Germline-derived CDR1 and CDR2 are LGHNA and YNFKEQ. This CDR3 contains 16 residues. DNA of the CDR3: TGTGCCAGCAGCCAAGAGGGGACAGGGGGGCCAGATACGCAGTATTTT. Translated: CASSQEGTGGPDTQYF.

V and J are TRBV11-3 and TRBJ2-1; TRBD1 matches at 8 bases. The CDR3 extends over 15 amino acids. V gave up 4 bases and J gave up 9 bases; unmatched junction bases: 11. CDR1 and CDR2 (germline): SGHNT, YENEEA. CDR3 sequence reads: CASSSSGTGGLEQFF. In nucleotides, the CDR3 is TGTGCCAGCAGCTCCTCCGGGACAGGAGGTCTTGAGCAGTTCTTC.

CDR3 residues: CASYRGATEAFF. CDR3 nucleotides: TGTGCCAGTTACAGGGGGGCAACTGAAGCTTTCTTT. This rearrangement joins TRBV19 to TRBJ1-1, with TRBD1 matching over 8 bases. Germline assignment: CDR1 LNHDA and CDR2 SQIVND (reference sequence). This CDR3 is built from 12 residues. The V gene end was trimmed by 8 bases and the J gene end by 5 bases; junction bases not matched to a gene: 4.

V and J are TRBV4-1 and TRBJ2-7; D not certain. This CDR3 region has 13 residues. The germline V gene encodes CDR1 MGHRA and CDR2 YSYEKL. V dropped 4 bases and J dropped 2 bases, with 9 bases sitting between them. CDR3 residues: CASSPYETYEQYF. The CDR3 coding sequence is TGCGCCAGCAGCCCATATGAGACCTACGAGCAGTACTTC.

Notes on this clone: One junction end does not reproduce the germline sequence, and a read error may be involved. The J gene is TRBJ2-7, the V gene TRBV6-1; D not certain. CDR3 length: 10 amino acids. The germline V gene has CDR1 MNHNS and CDR2 SASEGT. The CDR3 sequence is CASGEYEQYF. The DNA for the CDR3 is TGTGCCAGCGGTGAGTACGAGCAGTACTTC.

This sequence joins TRBV7-6 and TRBJ1-4; 10 bases are shared with TRBD1. Germline V lookup: CDR1 SGHVS, CDR2 FNYEAQ. J was trimmed by 4 bases and V by 5 bases; bases with no gene match: 10. The CDR3 is 17 residues long. CDR3: CASSQGRGTGVNEKLFF. CDR3 DNA sequence: TGTGCCAGCAGCCAGGGCCGGGGGACAGGGGTTAATGAAAAACTGTTTTTT.

The genes are TRBV6-7 and TRBJ2-2; 7 nucleotides align to TRBD1. TRBV6-7 is an open reading frame, and its role is uncertain. V shed 7 bases, J shed 3 bases, and the junction held 11 bases outside the gene matches. The CDR3 is 16 amino acids. CDR3 DNA sequence: TGTGCCAGCACTTGGGTTCCGGGACAGCACACCGGGGAGCTGTTTTTT. It encodes CASTWVPGQHTGELFF.

This clone has more than one count but fewer than ten. This chain connects TRBV27 to TRBJ2-7, with TRBD1 identical over 8 bases. The CDR3 has 15 amino acids. Trimming at V came to 6 bases and at J to 2 bases, leaving 9 bases not matched to a gene. The V gene's germline CDR1 is MNHEY and CDR2 SMNVEV (reference sequence). CDR3 in DNA: TGTGCCAGCAGCCTAGGGGGGACAGGTCCCTACGAGCAGTACTTC. Translating gives CASSLGGTGPYEQYF.